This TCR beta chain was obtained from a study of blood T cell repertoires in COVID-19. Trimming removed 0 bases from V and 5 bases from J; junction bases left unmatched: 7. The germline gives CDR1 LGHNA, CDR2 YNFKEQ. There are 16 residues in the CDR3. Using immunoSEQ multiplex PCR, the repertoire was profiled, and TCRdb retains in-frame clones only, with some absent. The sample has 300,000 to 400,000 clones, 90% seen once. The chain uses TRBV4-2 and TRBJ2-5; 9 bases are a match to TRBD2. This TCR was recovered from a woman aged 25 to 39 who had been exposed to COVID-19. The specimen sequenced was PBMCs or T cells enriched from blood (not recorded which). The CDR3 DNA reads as TGTGCCAGCAGCCAAGATCCGCGGGGGGGCCGGGAGACCCAGTACTTC. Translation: CASSQDPRGGRETQYF.